This TCR beta chain was observed in a study of blood T cell repertoires in COVID-19. This CDR3 comprises 14 residues. Germline CDR1 MNHEY, CDR2 SVGAGI. With V trimmed by 8 bases and J by 8 bases, 9 bases remained unmatched. Sequencing was performed with immunoSEQ multiplex PCR; in TCRdb, only in-frame clones are kept and a portion is missing. Of 130,000 to 150,000 clones in the sample, about 87% were seen once. The specimen was peripheral blood. The chain recombines TRBV6-5 with TRBJ1-2; 12 bases align to TRBD1. This clonotype originated in a man between 45 and 60 years old who had recovered from COVID-19. The CDR3 here is CASWFTGQGAGYTF. DNA for the CDR3: TGTGCCAGCTGGTTTACGGGACAGGGGGCGGGCTACACCTTC.